The clone carrying this T cell receptor beta chain was counted ten times or more. Its target is unknown. Template material for amplifying TCR beta CDR3 regions consisted of RNA transcripts. Carried out on the TCR CDR3, a first-round RT-PCR used the HTBI primer set. TCRdb analysed the multiplex PCR reads with MiXCR anew, one entry per CDR3 protein. The sample records under 250,000 distinct CDR3 sequences, around 24% being singletons. The sample belongs to a study of T cells in Graves' hyperthyroidism and ophthalmopathy. Study-wide background: The authors collected peripheral blood at initial diagnosis, before any treatment.

Broader study findings: Before onset, by a median of around 6.1 months, the model predicted ophthalmopathy. Expanded thyroid clonotypes (above 0.001) were mostly also found in blood.

Sample: blood. The sequence derives from a woman aged 40 to 50 with Graves' ophthalmopathy.

This CDR3 reads CACGATGSGQPQHF. CDR3 DNA sequence: TGTGCCTGCGGGGCGACAGGGTCTGGGCAGCCCCAGCATTTT. The rearrangement links TRBV6-5 to TRBJ1-5, with 7 bases aligning to TRBD1. Germline CDR1 is MNHEY and CDR2 is SVGAGI. V was pared by 11 bases and J by 7 bases, with 14 bases of the junction left unmatched. The CDR3 spans 14 residues.